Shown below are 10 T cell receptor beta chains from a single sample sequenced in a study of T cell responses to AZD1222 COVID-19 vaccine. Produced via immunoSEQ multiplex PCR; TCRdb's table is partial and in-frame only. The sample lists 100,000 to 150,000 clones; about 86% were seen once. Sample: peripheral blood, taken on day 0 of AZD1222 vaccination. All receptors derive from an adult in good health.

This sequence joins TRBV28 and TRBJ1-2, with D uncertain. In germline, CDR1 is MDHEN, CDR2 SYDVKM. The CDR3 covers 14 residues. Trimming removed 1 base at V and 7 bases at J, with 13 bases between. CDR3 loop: CASSLLSVKGGYTF. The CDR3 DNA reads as TGTGCCAGCAGTTTATTGTCCGTAAAGGGTGGCTACACCTTC.

CDR3 DNA: TGTGCCAGCTCACTGGGTCGCCAAGAGACCCAGTACTTC. The encoded protein is CASSLGRQETQYF. V is TRBV18 and J is TRBJ2-5; no definite D call. The CDR3 spans 13 residues. V gave up 4 bases and J gave up 1 base, with 7 bases separating them. CDR1 and CDR2 from the germline V gene are KGHSH and LQKENI.

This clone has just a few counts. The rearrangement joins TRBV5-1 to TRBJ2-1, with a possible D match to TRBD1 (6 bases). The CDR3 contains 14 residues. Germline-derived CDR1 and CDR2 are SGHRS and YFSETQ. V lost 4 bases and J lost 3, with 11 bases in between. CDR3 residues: CASSVGQIYNEQFF. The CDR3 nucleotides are TGCGCCAGCAGCGTCGGACAGATCTACAATGAGCAGTTCTTC.

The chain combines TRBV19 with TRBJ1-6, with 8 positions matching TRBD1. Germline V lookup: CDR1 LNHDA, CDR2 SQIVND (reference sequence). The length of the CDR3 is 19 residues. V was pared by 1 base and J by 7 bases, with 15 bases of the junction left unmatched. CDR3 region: CASSIATYTAGGPNSPLHF. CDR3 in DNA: TGTGCCAGTAGTATAGCTACCTACACCGCAGGGGGCCCAAATTCACCCCTCCACTTT.

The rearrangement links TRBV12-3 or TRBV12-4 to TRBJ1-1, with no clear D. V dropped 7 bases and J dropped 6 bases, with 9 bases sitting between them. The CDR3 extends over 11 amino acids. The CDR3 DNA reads TGTGCCAGCAAGGGCTACGCTGAAGCTTTCTTT. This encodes CASKGYAEAFF.

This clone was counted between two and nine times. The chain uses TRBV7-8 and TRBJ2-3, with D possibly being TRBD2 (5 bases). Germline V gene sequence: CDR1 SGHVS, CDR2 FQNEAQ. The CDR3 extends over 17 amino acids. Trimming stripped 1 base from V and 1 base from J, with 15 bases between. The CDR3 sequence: CASSLDFEQAGTDTQYF. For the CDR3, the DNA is TGTGCCAGCAGCTTAGATTTCGAGCAAGCGGGCACAGATACGCAGTATTTT.

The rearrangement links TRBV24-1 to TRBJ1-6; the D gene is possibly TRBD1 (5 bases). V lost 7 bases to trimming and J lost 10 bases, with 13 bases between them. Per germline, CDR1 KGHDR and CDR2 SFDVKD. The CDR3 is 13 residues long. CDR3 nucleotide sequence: TGTGCCACCAGGAGGGGTAACCGCTCACCCCTCCACTTT. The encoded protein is CATRRGNRSPLHF.

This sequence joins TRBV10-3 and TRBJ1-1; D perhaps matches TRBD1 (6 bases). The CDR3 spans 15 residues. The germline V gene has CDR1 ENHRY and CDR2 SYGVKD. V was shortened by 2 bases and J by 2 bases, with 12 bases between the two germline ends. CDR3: CAISEGDRPNTEAFF. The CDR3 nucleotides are TGTGCCATCAGTGAGGGAGACAGGCCAAACACTGAAGCTTTCTTT.

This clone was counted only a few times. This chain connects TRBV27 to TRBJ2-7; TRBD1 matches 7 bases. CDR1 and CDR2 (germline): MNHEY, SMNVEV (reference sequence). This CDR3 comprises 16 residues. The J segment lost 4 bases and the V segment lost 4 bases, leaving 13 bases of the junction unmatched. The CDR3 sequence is CASSSDRPSRRYEQYF. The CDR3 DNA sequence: TGTGCCAGCAGTTCGGACAGGCCGTCGCGGAGGTACGAGCAGTACTTC.

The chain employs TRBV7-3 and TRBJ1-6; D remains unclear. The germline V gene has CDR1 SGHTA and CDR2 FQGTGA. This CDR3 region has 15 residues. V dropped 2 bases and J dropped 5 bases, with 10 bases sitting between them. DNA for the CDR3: TGTGCCAGCAGCTTATTTGGGGAGAATAATTCACCCCTCCACTTT. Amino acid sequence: CASSLFGENNSPLHF.